Sequencing of this T cell receptor beta chain was carried out in a study of technical replicates of blood from several donors. In its sample, this clone was seen once. Using immunoSEQ multiplex PCR, the repertoire was profiled, and TCRdb retains in-frame clones only, with some absent. The profile shows 80,000 to 95,000 clones, 90% to 97% of them singletons. The sample comprised T cells isolated from PBMCs. The clonotype comes from a human donor in good health.

The CDR3 region has the DNA TGTGCCAGCAGTGTAGGCGGGAGAAATACGCAGTATTTT. This gives the protein CASSVGGRNTQYF. The chain is built from TRBV2 and TRBJ2-3; the match to TRBD2 covers 7 bases. Germline CDR1 reads SNHLY; CDR2 reads FYNNEI. J lost 7 bases, V lost 4 bases, and 5 bases had no gene match. The CDR3 totals 13 residues.